These 13 T cell receptor beta chains originate from one sample sequenced in a study of T cells after yellow fever vaccination. TCRdb independently ran MiXCR on the 5' RACE reads; one entry per CDR3 protein. The data show some 350,000 distinct CDR3 sequences, with approximately 4% seen just once and under 30% held by the top ten. The sequences come from PBMCs, collected 5 days after the yellow fever booster vaccination. These receptors were obtained from a man between 18 and 29 years old who received the YFV17D yellow fever vaccine.

This clonotype was observed a few times. The chain carries TRBV2 and TRBJ1-1; D is undetermined. CDR1 is SNHLY and CDR2 is FYNNEI in the germline V gene. The CDR3 contains 12 residues. The germline V and J ends were trimmed by 6 bases and 5 bases, with 10 bases remaining between them. The CDR3 reads CASSSLSTEAFF. CDR3 DNA: TGTGCCAGCAGCAGTTTAAGTACTGAAGCTTTCTTT. Variable domain in full (rest from reference TRBV2 and TRBJ1-1): EPEVTQTPSHQVTQMGQEVILRCVPISNHLYFYWYRQILGQKVEFLVSFYNNEISEKSEIFDDQFSVERPDGSNFTLKIRSTKLEDSAMYFCASSSLSTEAFFGQGTRLTVV.

This clonotype was observed a few times. CDR3 protein: CATRVSYTQYF. DNA of the CDR3: TGTGCCACCCGGGTGTCCTATACGCAGTATTTT. This sequence joins TRBV12-3 or TRBV12-4 and TRBJ2-3, with D unclear. V dropped 10 bases and J dropped 7 bases, with 12 bases sitting between them. CDR3 length: 11 amino acids.

In its sample, this clonotype was seen many times. This chain joins TRBV4-2 and TRBJ2-3; 15 bases align to TRBD2. This CDR3 comprises 16 residues. Germline V gene sequence: CDR1 LGHNA, CDR2 YNFKEQ. V shed 4 bases and J 2 bases; nucleotides not matched to a gene: 1. CDR3 nucleotide sequence: TGTGCCAGCAGCCGGACTAGCGGGGGGGCCACAGATACGCAGTATTTT. Its translation is CASSRTSGGATDTQYF.

This clonotype was picked up a small number of times. The chain joins TRBV7-2 to TRBJ2-3, with 10 nucleotides matching TRBD2. V lost 6 bases and J lost 4; bases outside the gene matches: 7. Germline-derived CDR1 and CDR2 are SGHTA and FQGNSA. The CDR3 is 15 residues long. The CDR3 protein is CASSLTGTSADTQYF. As DNA, the CDR3 is TGTGCCAGCAGTCTAACCGGGACTAGCGCAGATACGCAGTATTTT.

This clonotype was counted ten times or more. The chain links TRBV5-1 to TRBJ2-1, with D uncertain. The V and J ends lost 3 bases and 5 bases respectively, with 18 bases between them. This CDR3 is built from 16 residues. Germline V lookup: CDR1 SGHRS, CDR2 YFSETQ. Written as DNA, the CDR3 is TGCGCCAGCAGCTCAGTAGAGAGTTCTACGGACAATGAGCAGTTCTTC. This encodes CASSSVESSTDNEQFF.

This clonotype was found many times. The V call is TRBV20-1, the J call TRBJ1-1; D gene unclear. Trimming took 0 bases from V and 6 from J, leaving 14 bases between them. The CDR3 runs 14 residues. Germline V gene data show CDR1 as DFQATT and CDR2 as SNEGSKA (reference sequence). The chain's CDR3 is CSARDYGGSPEAFF. CDR3 coding DNA: TGCAGTGCTAGAGATTACGGCGGAAGTCCTGAAGCTTTCTTT.

V and J are TRBV20-1 and TRBJ2-7; unclear D gene. The CDR3 contains 9 residues. Germline V lookup: CDR1 DFQATT, CDR2 SNEGSKA (reference sequence). Trimming left V 3 bases short and J 6 bases short, with 3 bases between. DNA of the CDR3: TGCAGTGCTAGGTCCGAGCAGTACGTC. It specifies CSARSEQYV.

This clonotype was detected many times. The V call is TRBV2, the J call TRBJ2-1; D ambiguous. With 4 bases removed from V and 6 bases from J, the gap between germline ends came to 4 bases. Germline CDR1 is SNHLY and CDR2 is FYNNEI. The CDR3 extends over 11 amino acids. This CDR3 reads CASSGSNEQFF. As DNA, the CDR3 is TGTGCCAGCAGTGGCAGCAATGAGCAGTTCTTC. Complete variable domain (other parts from reference TRBV2 and TRBJ2-1): EPEVTQTPSHQVTQMGQEVILRCVPISNHLYFYWYRQILGQKVEFLVSFYNNEISEKSEIFDDQFSVERPDGSNFTLKIRSTKLEDSAMYFCASSGSNEQFFGPGTRLTVL.

This clonotype was seen repeatedly, ten times or more. The V call is TRBV18, the J call TRBJ2-1; no definite D call. The CDR3 totals 13 residues. The V gene's germline CDR1 is KGHSH and CDR2 LQKENI. Trimming took 2 bases from V and 4 from J, leaving 6 bases between them. DNA of the CDR3: TGTGCCAGCTCACCAATACAATACAATGAGCAGTTCTTC. Its protein is CASSPIQYNEQFF.

Only a few counts were recorded for this clonotype. This rearrangement joins TRBV5-1 to TRBJ2-3, with TRBD2 as a possible D gene (5 bases). This CDR3 spans 16 amino acids. The ends were cut back, 5 bases at V and 4 bases at J, with 20 bases in the middle. The germline V gene has CDR1 SGHRS and CDR2 YFSETQ. CDR3 in DNA: TGCGCCAGCAGGAGGGTCTGGGCTCACCCGCCAGATACGCAGTATTTT. It codes for CASRRVWAHPPDTQYF.

This clonotype has a handful of counts. The chain has TRBV3-1 and TRBJ2-4; D uncertain. Trimming pared 1 base from V and 0 bases from J, leaving 10 bases between. The CDR3 has 16 amino acids. Germline lookup yields CDR1 LGHDT and CDR2 YNNKEL (reference sequence). The CDR3 DNA sequence: TGTGCCAGCAGCCAAGTCGCCAGACTAGCCAAAAACATTCAGTACTTC. This sequence encodes CASSQVARLAKNIQYF.

The chain has TRBV7-3 and TRBJ2-1; D tentatively fits TRBD1 or TRBD2 (6 bases each). Germline values: CDR1 SGHTA, CDR2 FQGTGA. This CDR3 is built from 15 residues. Deletions cut 0 bases from V and 5 bases from J, with 11 bases between. This CDR3 is CASSLTGGTHNEQFF. In DNA, the CDR3 is TGTGCCAGCAGCTTAACCGGCGGGACACACAATGAGCAGTTCTTC.

There are a few counts of this clonotype. The chain links TRBV6-1 to TRBJ2-7; D not resolved. This CDR3 region has 13 residues. The germline V gene has CDR1 MNHNS and CDR2 SASEGT. V was trimmed by 6 bases and J by 2 bases, leaving 11 bases between them. The DNA for the CDR3 is TGTGCCAGCAGGAAGGCAGCCCCCTACGAGCAGTACGTC. Protein: CASRKAAPYEQYV.